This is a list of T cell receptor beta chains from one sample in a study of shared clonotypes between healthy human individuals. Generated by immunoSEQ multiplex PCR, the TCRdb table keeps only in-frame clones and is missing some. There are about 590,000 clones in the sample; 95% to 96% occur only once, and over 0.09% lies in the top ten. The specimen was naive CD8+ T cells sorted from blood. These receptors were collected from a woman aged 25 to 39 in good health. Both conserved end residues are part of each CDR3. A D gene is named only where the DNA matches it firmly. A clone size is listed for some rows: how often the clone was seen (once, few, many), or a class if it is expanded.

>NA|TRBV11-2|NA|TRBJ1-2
TGTGCCAGCAGCGGAGAAGGGCCTGGGAACTATGGCTACACCTTC
CASSGEGPGNYGYTF
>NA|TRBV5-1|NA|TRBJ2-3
TGCGCCAGCAGCCTTTATCCGGGACAACGCCTCACAGATACGCAGTATTTT
CASSLYPGQRLTDTQYF
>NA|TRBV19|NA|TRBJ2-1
TGTGCCAGTAGTATATGGGATTACAATGAGCAGTTCTTC
CASSIWDYNEQFF
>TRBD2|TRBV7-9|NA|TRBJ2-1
TGTGCCAGCAGCTCAACTAGCGGGAAGAATGAGCAGTTCTTC
CASSSTSGKNEQFF
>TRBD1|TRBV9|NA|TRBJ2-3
TGTGCCAGCAGCGACCCGGGGACAGGCGGCACAGATACGCAGTATTTT
CASSDPGTGGTDTQYF
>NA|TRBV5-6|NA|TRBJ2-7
TGTGCCAGCAGCTTAGAGGGGACCTACGAGCAGTACTTC
CASSLEGTYEQYF
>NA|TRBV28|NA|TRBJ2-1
TGTGCCAGCAGTTTATATAGCGAGGGCTACAATGAGCAGTTCTTC
CASSLYSEGYNEQFF
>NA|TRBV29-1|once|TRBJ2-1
TGCAGCGTTGTTGGGGCCTACAATGAGCAGTTCTTC
CSVVGAYNEQFF
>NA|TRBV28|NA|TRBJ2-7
TGTGCCAGCAGATCGGGACACGGCGCATCCTACGAGCAGTACTTC
CASRSGHGASYEQYF
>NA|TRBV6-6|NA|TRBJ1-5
TGTGCCAGCAGTTCGTTGAGCAATCAGCCCCAGCATTTT
CASSSLSNQPQHF
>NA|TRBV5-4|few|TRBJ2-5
TGTGCCAGCAGCTTGGAGAGGGAAGAGACCCAGTACTTC
CASSLEREETQYF
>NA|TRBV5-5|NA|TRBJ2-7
TGTGCCAGCAGCTTGGGGGTAGCGGACTACGAGCAGTACTTC
CASSLGVADYEQYF
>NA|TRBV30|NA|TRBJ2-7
TGTGCCTGGACCCAAAGGGCAAGCGGCGACGAGCAGTACTTC
CAWTQRASGDEQYF
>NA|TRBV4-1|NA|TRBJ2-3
TGCGCCAGCAGCCAAGATTCGCGAGATACGCAGTATTTT
CASSQDSRDTQYF
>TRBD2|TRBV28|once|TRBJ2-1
TGTGCCAGCAGTTCCGTATATATATGGGAGGGACTAGCGGGACGCAATGAGCAGTTCTTC
CASSSVYIWEGLAGRNEQFF
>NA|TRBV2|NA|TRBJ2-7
TGTGCCAGCAGTTCTCAGGGTACGGTCTACGAGCAGTACTTC
CASSSQGTVYEQYF
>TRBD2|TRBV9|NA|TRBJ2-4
TGTGCCAGCAGCAAGTCTAGCGGACAAAACATTCAGTACTTC
CASSKSSGQNIQYF
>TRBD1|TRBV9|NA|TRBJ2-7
TGTGCCAGCAGCTCACACCGGGACAGGGAACCCTACGAGCAGTACTTC
CASSSHRDREPYEQYF
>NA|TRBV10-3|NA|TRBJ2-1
TGTGCCATCAGTGAGCCAACGGGACTCTCCTACAATGAGCAGTTCTTC
CAISEPTGLSYNEQFF
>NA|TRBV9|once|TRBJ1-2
TGTGCCAGCAGCGTAGCCGCACAGGGTAACTATGGCTACACCTTC
CASSVAAQGNYGYTF
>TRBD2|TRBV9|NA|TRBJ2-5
TGTGCCAGCAGCGGTAGCGGGGGACAAGAGACCCAGTACTTC
CASSGSGGQETQYF
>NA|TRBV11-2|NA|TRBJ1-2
TGTGCCAGCAGCTTAGAGGGCAGTAACTATGGCTACACCTTC
CASSLEGSNYGYTF
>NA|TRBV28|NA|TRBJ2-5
TGTGCCAGCAGTTTGATCTGGCGGGGCAGTACCGACGGGGAGACCCAGTACTTC
CASSLIWRGSTDGETQYF
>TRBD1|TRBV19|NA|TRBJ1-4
TGTGCCAGTAGTGTCCGGGACAGCCATTCTGCAACTAATGAAAAACTGTTTTTT
CASSVRDSHSATNEKLFF
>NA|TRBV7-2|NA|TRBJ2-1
TGTGCCAGCAGCTTATCGTCGCGACCCTCCTACAATGAGCAGTTCTTC
CASSLSSRPSYNEQFF
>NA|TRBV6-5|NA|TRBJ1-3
TGTGCCAGCAGTTACTCAGGGTTTGGAAACACCATATATTTT
CASSYSGFGNTIYF
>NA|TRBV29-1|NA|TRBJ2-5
TGCAGCGTTGAATACTGGCAGGAAGAGACCCAGTACTTC
CSVEYWQEETQYF
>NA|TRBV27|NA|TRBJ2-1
TGTGCCAGCAGTTCAGGGACAAGGGTATCCAATGAGCAGTTCTTC
CASSSGTRVSNEQFF
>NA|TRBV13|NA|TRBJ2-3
TGTGCCAGCAGCTCCGGGCCCGCCGCGCAGTATTTT
CASSSGPAAQYF
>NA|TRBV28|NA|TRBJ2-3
TGTGCCAGCGCTGCTCTACGCAGCACAGATACGCAGTATTTT
CASAALRSTDTQYF
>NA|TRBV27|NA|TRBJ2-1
TGTGCCAGCAGTTTAGCGAGCTCCTACAATGAGCAGTTCTTC
CASSLASSYNEQFF
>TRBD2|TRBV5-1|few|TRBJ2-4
TGCGCCAGCAGCTTGGCCTGGGAGGGCAAAAACATTCAGTACTTC
CASSLAWEGKNIQYF
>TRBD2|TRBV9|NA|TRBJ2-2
TGTGCCAGCAGCCAACCGACTAGCGGGACCGGGGAGCTGTTTTTT
CASSQPTSGTGELFF
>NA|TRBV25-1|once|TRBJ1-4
TGTGCCAGCAGTGAATATTGGGGACATTCACAGGCTAATGAAAAACTGTTTTTT
CASSEYWGHSQANEKLFF
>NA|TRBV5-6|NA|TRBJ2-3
TGTGCCAGCAGCTTGCCTGGGGCCCCCACAGATACGCAGTATTTT
CASSLPGAPTDTQYF
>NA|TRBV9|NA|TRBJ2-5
TGTGCCAGCAGTCGGAGTGCAGAGACCCAGTACTTC
CASSRSAETQYF
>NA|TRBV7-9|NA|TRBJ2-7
TGTGCCAGCAGCTCGTCTGTGATCGCTTTTTACTACGAGCAGTACTTC
CASSSSVIAFYYEQYF
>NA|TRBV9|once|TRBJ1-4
TGTGCCAGCAGCCCTCACCCGGACGGTAATGAAAAACTGTTTTTT
CASSPHPDGNEKLFF
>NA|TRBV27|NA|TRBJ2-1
TGTGCCAGCAGTTCGGCGGGCAATGAGCAGTTCTTC
CASSSAGNEQFF
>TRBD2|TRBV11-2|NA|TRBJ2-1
TGTGCCAGCAGCTCACCGGGACTAGGGGTTAATGAGCAGTTCTTC
CASSSPGLGVNEQFF
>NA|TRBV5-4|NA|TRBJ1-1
TGTGCCAGCAGCACCGAGACAGATTGGAACACTGAAGCTTTCTTT
CASSTETDWNTEAFF
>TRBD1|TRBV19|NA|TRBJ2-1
TGTGCCAGCGGACTCGGACAGGGGTATAGTGAGCAGTTCTTC
CASGLGQGYSEQFF
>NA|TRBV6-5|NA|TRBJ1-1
TGTGCCAGCAGTTACGAGTTTGGGAGGAACACTGAAGCTTTCTTT
CASSYEFGRNTEAFF
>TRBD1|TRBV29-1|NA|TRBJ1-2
TGCAGCGTTGAAGATGACAGGGCGTATGGCTACACCTTC
CSVEDDRAYGYTF
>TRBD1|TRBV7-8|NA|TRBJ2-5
TGTGCCAGCAGCTTAGGGGTGGGACAGGGGGTAGAGACCCAGTACTTC
CASSLGVGQGVETQYF
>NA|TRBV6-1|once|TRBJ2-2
TGTGCCAGCAGCCTGCGGCGGGCTGACACCGGGGAGCTGTTTTTT
CASSLRRADTGELFF
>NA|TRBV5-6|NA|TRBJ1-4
TGTGCCAGCAGCTTGAGTACAGGGCTCAGGTTAAAACTGTTTTTT
CASSLSTGLRLKLFF
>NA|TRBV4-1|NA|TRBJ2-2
TGCGCCAGCAGCCAAGAGTCGCGGGCGAACACCGGGGAGCTGTTTTTT
CASSQESRANTGELFF
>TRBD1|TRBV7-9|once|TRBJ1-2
TGTGCCAGCAGCTCCTTGGGGACAGATGGCTTCACCTTC
CASSSLGTDGFTF
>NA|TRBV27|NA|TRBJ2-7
TGTGCCAGCAGTCCACAGACAGTACACTCCTACGAGCAGTACTTC
CASSPQTVHSYEQYF
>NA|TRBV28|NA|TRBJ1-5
TGTGCCAGCAGTTTATACGGAGGGGCCAATCAGCCCCAGCATTTT
CASSLYGGANQPQHF
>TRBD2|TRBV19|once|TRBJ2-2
TGTGCCAGTAGCCTAGCGGGAGAATTACAGGAAACCGGGGAGCTGTTTTTT
CASSLAGELQETGELFF
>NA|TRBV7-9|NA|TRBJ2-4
TGTGCCAGCAGCTTAGTTCAGGGTGCCAAAAACATTCAGTACTTC
CASSLVQGAKNIQYF
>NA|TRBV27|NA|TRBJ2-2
TGTGCCAGCAGTTTATCTCGCGGGGCCACCGGGGAGCTGTTTTTT
CASSLSRGATGELFF